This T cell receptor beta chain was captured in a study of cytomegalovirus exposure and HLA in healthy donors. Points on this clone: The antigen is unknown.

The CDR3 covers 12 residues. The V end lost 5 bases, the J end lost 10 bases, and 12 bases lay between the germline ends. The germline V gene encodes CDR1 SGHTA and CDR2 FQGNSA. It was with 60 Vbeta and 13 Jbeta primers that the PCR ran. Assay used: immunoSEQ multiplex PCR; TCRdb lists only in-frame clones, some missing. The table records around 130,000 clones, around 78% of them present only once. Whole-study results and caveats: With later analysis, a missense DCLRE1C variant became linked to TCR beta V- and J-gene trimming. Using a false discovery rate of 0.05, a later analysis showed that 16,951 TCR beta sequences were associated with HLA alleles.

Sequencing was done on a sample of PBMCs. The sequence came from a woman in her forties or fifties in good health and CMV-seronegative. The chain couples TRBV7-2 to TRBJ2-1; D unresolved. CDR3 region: CASSGAFKEQFF. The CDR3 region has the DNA TGTGCCAGCAGCGGTGCGTTCAAGGAGCAGTTCTTC.